These 18 T cell receptor beta chains share one sample of origin, sequenced in a study of cytotoxic CD8 clonotypes in ibrutinib-treated CLL. The method was immunoSEQ multiplex PCR; TCRdb's version includes in-frame clones alone and lacks a portion of them. This table has approximately 130,000 clones, roughly 80% appearing once. The sequencing used PBMCs, collected after 24 months of ibrutinib treatment. The receptors were sampled from a human donor with chronic lymphocytic leukemia.

Written as DNA, the CDR3 is TGTGCCAGCAGCCAAGACGGTGTCGGGGCTGGCTACACCTTC. Amino acid sequence: CASSQDGVGAGYTF. The chain is built from TRBV14 and TRBJ1-2, with D possibly being TRBD1 (5 bases). The CDR3 spans 14 residues. Trimming took 0 bases from V and 7 from J, leaving 12 bases between them. CDR1 SGHDN and CDR2 FVKESK come from the germline V gene.

The chain carries TRBV18 and TRBJ1-5; 10 nucleotides align to TRBD1. Trimming cost V 5 bases and J 0 bases; bases outside gene matches: 1. Germline lookup yields CDR1 KGHSH and CDR2 LQKENI. CDR3 length: 15 residues. The CDR3 spells CASSGTGDSNQPQHF. The CDR3 DNA reads TGTGCCAGCTCAGGGACAGGGGATAGCAATCAGCCCCAGCATTTT.

The chain joins TRBV18 to TRBJ2-7; D ambiguous. Germline CDR1 KGHSH, CDR2 LQKENI. The V end lost 6 bases, the J end lost 0 bases, and 12 bases lay between the germline ends. The CDR3 totals 14 residues. DNA of the CDR3: TGTGCCAGCTCCCGGTCGGGTATCTCCTACGAGCAGTACTTC. This translates into CASSRSGISYEQYF.

This rearrangement joins TRBV4-1 to TRBJ2-7; weak D call: TRBD1 (5 bases). Trimming pared 2 bases from V and 2 bases from J, leaving 13 bases between. Germline CDR1 and CDR2: MGHRA and YSYEKL. CDR3 length equals 15 residues. The CDR3 reads CASSQQLDKAYEQYF. DNA for the CDR3: TGCGCCAGCAGCCAACAACTGGACAAAGCCTACGAGCAGTACTTC.

The chain combines TRBV5-4 with TRBJ2-2, with 10 bases lining up with TRBD2. The CDR3 is made up of 15 amino acids. With V trimmed by 1 base and J by 6 bases, 3 bases remained unmatched. Germline V gene lookup returns CDR1 SGHNT and CDR2 YYREEE (reference sequence). The CDR3 sequence: CASSLRTSGSGELFF. CDR3 coding DNA: TGTGCCAGCAGCTTGAGGACTAGCGGCTCCGGGGAGCTGTTTTTT.

The rearrangement uses TRBV7-8 and TRBJ1-4, with D unclear. The CDR3 contains 16 residues. CDR1 and CDR2 (germline): SGHVS, FQNEAQ. V was cut by 5 bases and J by 7 bases, with 20 bases left in between. CDR3 protein: CASSPKRMGAGEKLFF. CDR3 bases: TGTGCCAGCAGCCCAAAGCGGATGGGAGCGGGTGAAAAACTGTTTTTT.

V is TRBV5-1 and J is TRBJ2-2; 14 bases align to TRBD2. Germline CDR1 SGHRS, CDR2 YFSETQ. CDR3 length equals 15 residues. Trimming removed 4 bases from V and 6 bases from J; junction bases left unmatched: 2. The CDR3 sequence is CASSKGLAGAGELFF. CDR3 DNA sequence: TGCGCCAGCAGCAAGGGACTAGCGGGGGCCGGGGAGCTGTTTTTT.

This chain connects TRBV4-2 to TRBJ2-2; no clear D. Germline CDR1 LGHNA, CDR2 YNFKEQ. Trimming stripped 1 base from V and 2 bases from J, with 8 bases between. This CDR3 comprises 15 residues. This chain's CDR3 is CASSQVQTNTGELFF. Written as DNA, the CDR3 is TGTGCCAGCAGCCAAGTTCAAACTAACACCGGGGAGCTGTTTTTT.

This chain joins TRBV7-6 and TRBJ2-7; perhaps D is TRBD1 or TRBD2 (5 bases each). This CDR3 contains 15 residues. V was trimmed by 0 bases and J by 2 bases, leaving 11 bases between them. CDR1 SGHVS and CDR2 FNYEAQ come from the germline V gene. The CDR3 reads CASSLAGTSPYEQYF. The CDR3 DNA is TGTGCCAGCAGCTTAGCCGGGACCTCTCCCTACGAGCAGTACTTC.

This clone was counted between two and nine times. The chain carries TRBV10-3 and TRBJ1-2; TRBD1 agrees at 9 bases. The CDR3 sequence is 14 residues long. Germline V gene sequence: CDR1 ENHRY, CDR2 SYGVKD. The V segment lost 6 bases and the J segment 5 bases; nucleotides outside the gene matches: 7. In nucleotides, the CDR3 is TGTGCCATCAGCCCTGACAGGGGGATGTATGGCTACACCTTC. Protein sequence: CAISPDRGMYGYTF.

The rearrangement uses TRBV19 and TRBJ1-2; D remains unclear. Trimming took off 9 bases at V and 8 bases at J, with 16 bases between the two ends. The CDR3 contains 12 residues. Germline V gene sequence: CDR1 LNHDA, CDR2 SQIVND (reference sequence). This CDR3 reads CASTMIGIGYTF. The CDR3 nucleotides are TGTGCCAGCACAATGATTGGCATAGGCTACACCTTC.

The chain is built from TRBV15 and TRBJ2-5; 10 bases agree with TRBD2. The CDR3 covers 16 residues. Germline assignment: CDR1 LNHNV and CDR2 YYDKDF (reference sequence). V was pared by 3 bases and J by 5 bases, with 9 bases of the junction left unmatched. CDR3 amino acids: CATSRHERGGGETQYF. Written as DNA, the CDR3 is TGTGCCACCAGCAGGCATGAGCGGGGGGGCGGGGAGACCCAGTACTTC.

The CDR3 is CASSAKGGPAGELFF. The DNA for the CDR3 is TGCGCCAGCAGCGCAAAGGGGGGGCCGGCCGGGGAGCTGTTTTTT. The V and J genes are TRBV5-1 and TRBJ2-2, with D tentatively TRBD2 (7 bases). V lost 4 bases to trimming and J lost 6 bases, with 16 bases between them. Germline lookup yields CDR1 SGHRS and CDR2 YFSETQ. There are 15 residues in the CDR3.

The V and J genes are TRBV5-1 and TRBJ1-6; the D gene is possibly TRBD1 (6 bases). V was pared by 2 bases and J by 14 bases, with 17 bases between. The CDR3 contains 14 residues. From germline, CDR1 is SGHRS and CDR2 YFSETQ. The CDR3 nucleotides are TGCGCCAGCAGCTTTGGGGGGGCAGCGGAATCCCTCCACTTT. It is translated as CASSFGGAAESLHF.

The V call is TRBV6-5, the J call TRBJ2-7; 8 bases align to TRBD2. The CDR3 is 15 residues long. The germline CDR1 and CDR2 sequences are MNHEY and SVGAGI. V dropped 2 bases and J dropped 6; count of bases not matched to a gene: 9. CDR3 DNA sequence: TGTGCCAGCAGTTACGTCGGGGGGGGGAGAGGCGAGCAGTACTTC. Translated, it gives CASSYVGGGRGEQYF.

V is TRBV13 and J is TRBJ1-2; 10 bases are shared with TRBD1. Germline V gene data show CDR1 as PRHDT and CDR2 as FYEKMQ (reference sequence). The CDR3 loop spans 13 amino acids. V shed 7 bases and J 5 bases; nucleotides not matched to a gene: 4. In DNA form, the CDR3 reads TGTGCCAGCAAGGACAGGGGGGGGTATGGCTACACCTTC. Protein product: CASKDRGGYGYTF.

This sequence joins TRBV30 and TRBJ1-2; tentative D call: TRBD1 (5 bases). The CDR3 runs 13 residues. Trimming took off 3 bases at V and 8 bases at J, with 16 bases between the two ends. The germline gives CDR1 GTSNPN, CDR2 SVGIG (reference sequence). Written as DNA, the CDR3 is TGTGCCTGGAGCCATCAGGGACGGCGGGGCTACACCTTC. Residues: CAWSHQGRRGYTF. Drawing the rest from reference TRBV30 and TRBJ1-2, the complete variable domain is SQTIHQWPATLVQPVGSPLSLECTVEGTSNPNLYWYRQAAGRGLQLLFYSVGIGQISSEVPQNLSASRPQDRQFILSSKKLLLSDSGFYLCAWSHQGRRGYTFGSGTRLTVV.

This rearrangement joins TRBV13 to TRBJ2-7; D not certain. V dropped 4 bases and J dropped 4 bases, with 11 bases sitting between them. There are 13 residues in the CDR3. The germline gives CDR1 PRHDT, CDR2 FYEKMQ (reference sequence). CDR3 in DNA: TGTGCCAGCAGCTCCGATTTGGAATACGAGCAGTACTTC. This translates into CASSSDLEYEQYF. Based on the CDR3 plus reference TRBV13 and TRBJ2-7, the full variable domain is AAGVIQSPRHLIKEKRETATLKCYPIPRHDTVYWYQQGPGQDPQFLISFYEKMQSDKGSIPDRFSAQQFSDYHSELNMSSLELGDSALYFCASSSDLEYEQYFGPGTRLTVT.